The T cell receptor beta chain described here comes from a study of CD8 T cell repertoires and HIV-1 epitope variants. V lost 4 bases and J lost 1; bases outside the gene matches: 3. The CDR3 runs 14 residues. Germline V lookup: CDR1 LGHNA, CDR2 YNFKEQ. A note on this clone: Its specificity is not known.

Study conclusions and caveats: Most of the nine antigen-specific clonotypes appeared cross-reactive to autologous or escape variants.

Assay used: immunoSEQ multiplex PCR; TCRdb lists only in-frame clones, some missing. The profile shows around 4,500 clones, 55% to 80% of them singletons. The origin of this receptor is a male donor with HIV. This chain uses TRBV4-2 with TRBJ1-2, with 7 bases lining up with TRBD1. The sample taken for sequencing was cultured CD8+ T cells derived from PBMCs. This CDR3 is CASSPGQNNYGYTF. CDR3 nucleotide sequence: TGTGCCAGCAGCCCGGGACAGAATAACTATGGCTACACCTTC.